This T cell receptor beta chain was documented in a study of shared clonotypes between healthy human individuals. Assay: immunoSEQ multiplex PCR; the TCRdb copy retains only in-frame clones and omits some. Of about 2.4 million clones in the sample, 80% to 95% are singletons; the top ten hold around 0.37%. The CDR3 has 15 residues. With 4 bases clipped from V and 5 bases from J, the junction kept 9 bases outside the gene matches. CDR1 is SGDLS and CDR2 is YYNGEE in the germline V gene. The chain couples TRBV9 to TRBJ2-1; 7 bases agree with TRBD2. The clonotype comes from a man younger than 30 in good health. Some clones in this sample may be carry-over from other donors' samples. Sequenced: naive CD4+ T cells from PBMCs. Documented subset: CD45RA+ positively selected. The DNA for the CDR3 is TGTGCCAGCAGCCCCAGCGGGAAGGCCGACAATGAGCAGTTCTTC. It encodes CASSPSGKADNEQFF. The full variable domain, with the rest looked up from reference TRBV9 and TRBJ2-1, is DSGVTQTPKHLITATGQRVTLRCSPRSGDLSVYWYQQSLDQGLQFLIQYYNGEERAKGNILERFSAQQFPDLHSELNLSSLELGDSALYFCASSPSGKADNEQFFGPGTRLTVL.